Each of the 26 T cell receptor beta chains below was sequenced from the same sample in a study of T cell changes during pregnancy in multiple sclerosis. TCRdb's table, derived via immunoSEQ multiplex PCR, lists solely in-frame clones and lacks some. The sample lists tens of thousands of clones, 85% to 95% occurring once. The input for sequencing was peripheral blood, taken after pregnancy. These receptors were taken from a female donor with multiple sclerosis, enrolled in a pregnancy study.

The chain combines TRBV4-1 with TRBJ2-5; possible D gene TRBD1, 7 bases. Between the trimmed V and J ends, which lost 0 bases and 3 bases, there was a span of 17 bases. There are 17 residues in the CDR3. Germline V gene sequence: CDR1 MGHRA, CDR2 YSYEKL. This CDR3 is CASSQDWGTAGKETQYF. The CDR3 bases are TGCGCCAGCAGCCAAGATTGGGGGACAGCGGGCAAAGAGACCCAGTACTTC.

The V and J genes are TRBV6-5 and TRBJ1-4; D unresolved. This CDR3 contains 15 residues. V lost 5 bases and J lost 0, with 10 bases in between. Germline CDR1 MNHEY, CDR2 SVGAGI. CDR3 sequence (DNA): TGTGCCAGCAGTCCTTACAGAACAACTAATGAAAAACTGTTTTTT. It yields the protein CASSPYRTTNEKLFF.

This chain connects TRBV9 to TRBJ2-3, with 8 bases fitting TRBD1. The J segment lost 3 bases and the V segment lost 3 bases, leaving 9 bases of the junction unmatched. This CDR3 region has 16 residues. In germline, CDR1 is SGDLS, CDR2 YYNGEE. The CDR3 bases are TGTGCCAGCAGCGGACACGACAGGGGTCGGACAGATACGCAGTATTTT. Translated: CASSGHDRGRTDTQYF.

The chain employs TRBV6-1 and TRBJ1-2, with D possibly matching TRBD1 (6 bases). Trimming removed 6 bases at V and 2 bases at J, with 10 bases between. The CDR3 sequence is 13 residues long. Germline values: CDR1 MNHNS, CDR2 SASEGT. DNA of the CDR3: TGTGCCAGCAGGGGGGACAAGAACTATGGCTACACCTTC. This encodes CASRGDKNYGYTF.

The genes are TRBV30 and TRBJ2-2, with a weak D call TRBD1 (6 bases). V lost 1 base and J 1 base, leaving 7 bases between the germline ends. CDR3 size: 14 residues. Germline assignment: CDR1 GTSNPN and CDR2 SVGIG (reference sequence). DNA of the CDR3: TGTGCCTGGAGTGGGACAGTGAACACCGGGGAGCTGTTTTTT. Protein: CAWSGTVNTGELFF. Complete variable domain (other parts from reference TRBV30 and TRBJ2-2): SQTIHQWPATLVQPVGSPLSLECTVEGTSNPNLYWYRQAAGRGLQLLFYSVGIGQISSEVPQNLSASRPQDRQFILSSKKLLLSDSGFYLCAWSGTVNTGELFFGEGSRLTVL.

The J gene is TRBJ1-3, the V gene TRBV19; D is uncertain. Germline V gene lookup returns CDR1 LNHDA and CDR2 SQIVND (reference sequence). There are 17 residues in the CDR3. The germline V and J ends were trimmed by 3 bases and 8 bases, with 23 bases remaining between them. The CDR3, as DNA: TGTGCCAGTAGTATTAGGTTCGGCCATCCGCCGGAGGACACCATATATTTT. Translation gives CASSIRFGHPPEDTIYF.

This clone was found once. This chain links TRBV9 with TRBJ1-5, with 7 bases that match TRBD1. V shed 2 bases and J 4 bases; nucleotides not matched to a gene: 0. This CDR3 contains 13 residues. CDR1 and CDR2 (germline): SGDLS, YYNGEE. CDR3 in DNA: TGTGCCAGCAGCGTGACAGGGAATCAGCCCCAGCATTTT. As protein: CASSVTGNQPQHF.

This chain links TRBV5-1 with TRBJ2-3; D remains ambiguous. V was pared by 3 bases and J by 5 bases, with 7 bases between. The germline V gene has CDR1 SGHRS and CDR2 YFSETQ. CDR3 size: 12 residues. This CDR3 is CASSSGGDTQYF. In DNA, the CDR3 is TGCGCCAGCAGCTCCGGCGGAGATACGCAGTATTTT.

V and J are TRBV6-5 and TRBJ1-2; tentative D call: TRBD1 (5 bases). Per the germline V gene, CDR1 is MNHEY and CDR2 is SVGAGI. Trimming took 0 bases from V and 2 from J, leaving 10 bases between them. The CDR3 sequence is 15 residues long. The CDR3 nucleotides read TGTGCCAGCAGTTACTCTCCAGGGCGAAACTATGGCTACACCTTC. Translated, it gives CASSYSPGRNYGYTF.

The CDR3 protein is CASSLASGDTQYF. CDR3 coding DNA: TGTGCCAGCAGCTTAGCTTCGGGGGATACGCAGTATTTT. The chain has TRBV11-3 and TRBJ2-3, with D tentatively TRBD2 (5 bases). The CDR3 runs 13 residues. From germline, CDR1 is SGHNT and CDR2 YENEEA. Trimming shortened V by 1 base and J by 6 bases, and 8 bases separated the two germline ends.

J is TRBJ1-1 and V is TRBV5-8; D is possibly TRBD1 (6 bases). The CDR3 is 15 residues long. V was shortened by 0 bases and J by 0 bases, with 9 bases between the two germline ends. CDR1 and CDR2 from the germline V gene are SGHTS and YDEGEE. CDR3 region: CASSLGWTVNTEAFF. CDR3 coding DNA: TGTGCCAGCAGCTTGGGATGGACAGTGAACACTGAAGCTTTCTTT. The variable domain in full, with the rest retrieved from reference TRBV5-8 and TRBJ1-1, is EAGVTQSPTHLIKTRGQQATLRCSPISGHTSVYWYQQALGLGLQFLLWYDEGEERNRGNFPPRFSGRQFPNYSSELNVNALELEDSALYLCASSLGWTVNTEAFFGQGTRLTVV.

Comments on this clone: The junction and the germline gene differ at one end; a read error may be behind it. The V call is TRBV7-9, the J call TRBJ2-7; TRBD2 matches 11 bases. Germline V gives CDR1 SEHNR, CDR2 FQNEAQ (reference sequence). The CDR3 sequence is 15 residues long. The CDR3 region has the DNA TGTGCCAGCAGCTTTAGCGGGGGGGCCTCCCACGAGCAGTACTTC. Protein: CASSFSGGASHEQYF. Together with reference TRBV7-9 and TRBJ2-7, the CDR3 gives the full variable domain: DTGVSQNPRHKITKRGQNVTFRCDPISEHNRLYWYRQTLGQGPEFLTYFQNEAQLEKSRLLSDRFSAERPKGSFSTLEIQRTEQGDSAMYLCASSFSGGASHEQYFGPGTRLTVT.

The chain is built from TRBV2 and TRBJ1-1; TRBD1 might be the D (5 bases). The V end lost 3 bases, the J end lost 1 base, and 21 bases lay between the germline ends. CDR1 and CDR2 from the germline V gene are SNHLY and FYNNEI. The CDR3 is made up of 18 amino acids. The CDR3 bases are TGTGCCAGCAGTGATCTGGTGGGTTTCTCAACAGGGAACACTGAAGCTTTCTTT. As protein: CASSDLVGFSTGNTEAFF.

The chain recombines TRBV18 with TRBJ2-4; D not certain. There are 13 residues in the CDR3. Trimming left V 3 bases short and J 2 bases short, with 5 bases between. The germline V gene has CDR1 KGHSH and CDR2 LQKENI. The CDR3, as DNA: TGTGCCAGCTCACCGGAGCCCAAAAACATTCAGTACTTC. Protein product: CASSPEPKNIQYF.

The J gene is TRBJ1-4, the V gene TRBV30; D call uncertain. The CDR3 has 13 amino acids. Germline V lookup: CDR1 GTSNPN, CDR2 SVGIG (reference sequence). Between the trimmed V and J ends, which lost 3 bases and 7 bases, there was a span of 12 bases. This chain's CDR3 is CAWRDGVGEKLFF. The CDR3, as DNA: TGTGCCTGGAGGGACGGGGTAGGTGAAAAACTGTTTTTT. The full variable domain, completed using reference TRBV30 and TRBJ1-4, is SQTIHQWPATLVQPVGSPLSLECTVEGTSNPNLYWYRQAAGRGLQLLFYSVGIGQISSEVPQNLSASRPQDRQFILSSKKLLLSDSGFYLCAWRDGVGEKLFFGSGTQLSVL.

This clone was seen only once. V gene TRBV30 combines with J gene TRBJ1-3, with 10 bases matching TRBD1. V lost 0 bases to trimming and J lost 0 bases; unmatched junction nucleotides: 5. CDR3 length equals 17 residues. Per germline, CDR1 GTSNPN and CDR2 SVGIG (reference sequence). The CDR3 loop reads CAWSVGDRGLSGNTIYF. The CDR3 DNA sequence: TGTGCCTGGAGTGTTGGGGACAGGGGACTCTCTGGAAACACCATATATTTT.

The chain carries TRBV4-2 and TRBJ1-1; D gene unclear. The V gene lost 1 base and the J gene lost 4 bases, with 7 bases spanning the gap. CDR1 LGHNA and CDR2 YNFKEQ come from the germline V gene. The CDR3 runs to 13 residues. DNA of the CDR3: TGTGCCAGCAGCCAAGGGCGACTCACTGAAGCTTTCTTT. Translating it yields CASSQGRLTEAFF.

CDR3 region: CASRPGMGTAYGYTF. The CDR3 DNA reads as TGCGCCAGCAGGCCTGGGATGGGGACAGCCTATGGCTACACCTTC. The V call is TRBV5-1, the J call TRBJ1-2; the match to TRBD1 covers 7 bases. Trimming removed 5 bases from V and 4 bases from J; junction bases left unmatched: 11. This CDR3 contains 15 residues. In germline, CDR1 is SGHRS, CDR2 YFSETQ.

The rearrangement joins TRBV5-6 to TRBJ2-7; 7 bases agree with TRBD2. This CDR3 has 16 residues. The V and J ends lost 1 base and 5 bases, in that order; junction bases with no gene match: 12. Germline V gene data show CDR1 as SGHDT and CDR2 as YYEEEE. CDR3 DNA: TGTGCCAGCAGCTTGCCTCGCGGGAGTGTCGAAAACGAGCAGTACTTC. Its protein is CASSLPRGSVENEQYF.

This clone appeared once. V gene TRBV30 combines with J gene TRBJ2-7; D is unresolved. V lost 2 bases, J lost 1 base, and 15 bases lay in between. The CDR3 length is 15 residues. CDR1 and CDR2 from the germline V gene are GTSNPN and SVGIG (reference sequence). The CDR3 nucleotides are TGTGCCTGGAGTATGACACAGTACCTTTCCTACGAGCAGTACTTC. Protein sequence: CAWSMTQYLSYEQYF. Together with reference TRBV30 and TRBJ2-7, the CDR3 gives the full variable domain: SQTIHQWPATLVQPVGSPLSLECTVEGTSNPNLYWYRQAAGRGLQLLFYSVGIGQISSEVPQNLSASRPQDRQFILSSKKLLLSDSGFYLCAWSMTQYLSYEQYFGPGTRLTVT.

The chain joins TRBV21-1 to TRBJ1-3. TRBV21-1 is a pseudogene. CDR3 size: 15 residues. The CDR3 coding sequence is TGTGCCAGCAGCAAGCGTCGTCTCTCTGGAAACACCATATATTTT. Protein: CASSKRRLSGNTIYF.

The chain links TRBV29-1 to TRBJ2-3; weak D call: TRBD2 (7 bases). V shed 4 bases and J shed 3 bases, with 14 bases lying between them. The CDR3 totals 14 residues. CDR1 and CDR2 from the germline V gene are SQVTM and ANQGSEA. Written as DNA, the CDR3 is TGCAGCGTTGGACGGGGGGCTTATACAGATACGCAGTATTTT. Translating it yields CSVGRGAYTDTQYF.

CDR3 DNA sequence: TGTGCCAGCAGCCAAGATTCCCGCGGGGGGGCCCCCGGGGAGCTGTTTTTT. Its translation is CASSQDSRGGAPGELFF. The genes are TRBV4-2 and TRBJ2-2; 9 bases match TRBD2. V lost 0 bases and J lost 6; bases outside the gene matches: 8. The germline CDR1 and CDR2 sequences are LGHNA and YNFKEQ. CDR3 length equals 17 residues.

The gene calls are TRBV5-1 and TRBJ1-1; 9 bases are shared with TRBD1. CDR3 size: 15 residues. Germline loops: CDR1 SGHRS, CDR2 YFSETQ. With V trimmed by 3 bases and J by 1 base, 4 bases remained unmatched. The CDR3 protein is CASSSGTGPNTEAFF. The DNA of the CDR3 is TGCGCCAGCAGCTCGGGGACAGGGCCGAACACTGAAGCTTTCTTT. The full variable domain, in which reference TRBV5-1 and TRBJ1-1 provide the parts outside the CDR3, is KAGVTQTPRYLIKTRGQQVTLSCSPISGHRSVSWYQQTPGQGLQFLFEYFSETQRNKGNFPGRFSGRQFSNSRSEMNVSTLELGDSALYLCASSSGTGPNTEAFFGQGTRLTVV.

This clone has just one count. The genes are TRBV28 and TRBJ2-5; the D gene is possibly TRBD1 (6 bases). The CDR3 is made up of 12 amino acids. Germline assignment: CDR1 MDHEN and CDR2 SYDVKM. The V gene lost 6 bases and the J gene lost 5 bases, with 10 bases spanning the gap. The CDR3 bases are TGTGCCAGCAGCCAGGGGAGCGAGACCCAGTACTTC. Its translation is CASSQGSETQYF. Full variable domain (rest looked up from reference TRBV28 and TRBJ2-5): DVKVTQSSRYLVKRTGEKVFLECVQDMDHENMFWYRQDPGLGLRLIYFSYDVKMKEKGDIPEGYSVSREKKERFSLILESASTNQTSMYLCASSQGSETQYFGPGTRLLVL.

V usage is TRBV6-1 and J usage is TRBJ1-5, with D uncertain. V lost 3 bases and J lost 0, with 12 bases in between. This CDR3 has 16 amino acids. Germline V CDR1 and CDR2: MNHNS, SASEGT. Here the CDR3 DNA reads TGTGCCAGCAGTGACCTCGGCGGATATAGCAATCAGCCCCAGCATTTT. It codes for CASSDLGGYSNQPQHF.